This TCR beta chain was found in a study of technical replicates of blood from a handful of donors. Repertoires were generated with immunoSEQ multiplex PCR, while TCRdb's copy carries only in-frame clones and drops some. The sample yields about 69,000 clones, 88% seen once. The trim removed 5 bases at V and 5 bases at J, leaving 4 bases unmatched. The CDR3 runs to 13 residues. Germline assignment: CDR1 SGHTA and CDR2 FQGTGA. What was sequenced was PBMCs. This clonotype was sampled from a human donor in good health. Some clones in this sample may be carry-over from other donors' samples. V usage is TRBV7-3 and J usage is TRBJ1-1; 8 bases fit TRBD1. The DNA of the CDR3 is TGTGCCAGCAGCCTGCGACAGGGGACTGAAGCTTTCTTT. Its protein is CASSLRQGTEAFF.